A single sample is the source of the 4 T cell receptor beta chains below, sequenced in a study of control samples from healthy donors and cancer patients. The repertoire was sequenced with immunoSEQ multiplex PCR; TCRdb's copy has only in-frame clones and lacks some. There are approximately 79,000 clones in the sample; about 89% occur only once, and under 7.5% lies in the top ten. Sequences were obtained from blood. The receptors were sampled from a man aged 50-60 years in good health.

The V call is TRBV7-3, the J call TRBJ1-1; D is perhaps TRBD1 (5 bases). The V gene lost 0 bases and the J gene lost 0 bases, with 5 bases spanning the gap. The CDR3 totals 14 residues. Germline CDR1 reads SGHTA; CDR2 reads FQGTGA. The CDR3 nucleotides read TGTGCCAGCAGCTTAACCAGGGTGAACACTGAAGCTTTCTTT. This sequence encodes CASSLTRVNTEAFF. The whole variable domain, remainder taken from reference TRBV7-3 and TRBJ1-1, is GAGVSQTPSNKVTEKGKYVELRCDPISGHTALYWYRQSLGQGPEFLIYFQGTGAADDSGLPNDRFFAVRPEGSVSTLKIQRTERGDSAVYLCASSLTRVNTEAFFGQGTRLTVV.

This sequence joins TRBV14 and TRBJ1-6; D unclear. V was clipped by 0 bases and J by 10 bases, with 7 bases between them. This CDR3 is built from 13 residues. Germline V gene sequence: CDR1 SGHDN, CDR2 FVKESK. The CDR3 spells CASSQDGHSPLHF. In DNA form, the CDR3 reads TGTGCCAGCAGCCAAGACGGTCACTCACCCCTCCACTTT.

The V gene is TRBV4-1, the J gene TRBJ2-5; the D gene could be TRBD1 or TRBD2 (6 bases each). The germline CDR1 and CDR2 sequences are MGHRA and YSYEKL. The V gene lost 3 bases and the J gene lost 9 bases, with 14 bases spanning the gap. The CDR3 has 13 amino acids. The CDR3 nucleotides are TGCGCCAGCAGCCAGGGTGACAGGAGGGCCCAGTACTTC. Translation gives CASSQGDRRAQYF.

This sequence joins TRBV4-3 and TRBJ1-2, with 7 bases fitting TRBD1. Losses at the gene ends were 5 bases for V and 0 bases for J; bases not matched to a gene: 6. CDR1 LGHNA and CDR2 YSLEER come from the germline V gene. The CDR3 is 15 residues long. This CDR3 is CASSNNRGANYGYTF. CDR3 in DNA: TGCGCCAGCAGCAATAACAGGGGAGCTAACTATGGCTACACCTTC.